Only one count was recorded for the clone carrying this T cell receptor beta chain. V was shortened by 0 bases and J by 0 bases, with 16 bases between the two germline ends. The CDR3 extends over 18 amino acids. Germline-derived CDR1 and CDR2 are SGHNT and YYREEE (reference sequence). These data belong to a study of shared clonotypes between healthy human individuals. Profiled with immunoSEQ multiplex PCR; TCRdb holds only in-frame clones, not every one. The sample lists about 2.3 million clones, 90% to 95% occurring once. This clonotype was obtained from a man aged 18 to 29 in good health. Some clones in this sample may be carry-over from other donors' samples. The chain is built from TRBV5-4 and TRBJ1-3; no clear D. The sample taken for sequencing was naive CD4+ T cells from PBMCs. Subset noted: CD45RA+ positively selected. As DNA, the CDR3 is TGTGCCAGCAGCTTGGGAAGTAGTAGAAGTCCCTCTGGAAACACCATATATTTT. This sequence encodes CASSLGSSRSPSGNTIYF.